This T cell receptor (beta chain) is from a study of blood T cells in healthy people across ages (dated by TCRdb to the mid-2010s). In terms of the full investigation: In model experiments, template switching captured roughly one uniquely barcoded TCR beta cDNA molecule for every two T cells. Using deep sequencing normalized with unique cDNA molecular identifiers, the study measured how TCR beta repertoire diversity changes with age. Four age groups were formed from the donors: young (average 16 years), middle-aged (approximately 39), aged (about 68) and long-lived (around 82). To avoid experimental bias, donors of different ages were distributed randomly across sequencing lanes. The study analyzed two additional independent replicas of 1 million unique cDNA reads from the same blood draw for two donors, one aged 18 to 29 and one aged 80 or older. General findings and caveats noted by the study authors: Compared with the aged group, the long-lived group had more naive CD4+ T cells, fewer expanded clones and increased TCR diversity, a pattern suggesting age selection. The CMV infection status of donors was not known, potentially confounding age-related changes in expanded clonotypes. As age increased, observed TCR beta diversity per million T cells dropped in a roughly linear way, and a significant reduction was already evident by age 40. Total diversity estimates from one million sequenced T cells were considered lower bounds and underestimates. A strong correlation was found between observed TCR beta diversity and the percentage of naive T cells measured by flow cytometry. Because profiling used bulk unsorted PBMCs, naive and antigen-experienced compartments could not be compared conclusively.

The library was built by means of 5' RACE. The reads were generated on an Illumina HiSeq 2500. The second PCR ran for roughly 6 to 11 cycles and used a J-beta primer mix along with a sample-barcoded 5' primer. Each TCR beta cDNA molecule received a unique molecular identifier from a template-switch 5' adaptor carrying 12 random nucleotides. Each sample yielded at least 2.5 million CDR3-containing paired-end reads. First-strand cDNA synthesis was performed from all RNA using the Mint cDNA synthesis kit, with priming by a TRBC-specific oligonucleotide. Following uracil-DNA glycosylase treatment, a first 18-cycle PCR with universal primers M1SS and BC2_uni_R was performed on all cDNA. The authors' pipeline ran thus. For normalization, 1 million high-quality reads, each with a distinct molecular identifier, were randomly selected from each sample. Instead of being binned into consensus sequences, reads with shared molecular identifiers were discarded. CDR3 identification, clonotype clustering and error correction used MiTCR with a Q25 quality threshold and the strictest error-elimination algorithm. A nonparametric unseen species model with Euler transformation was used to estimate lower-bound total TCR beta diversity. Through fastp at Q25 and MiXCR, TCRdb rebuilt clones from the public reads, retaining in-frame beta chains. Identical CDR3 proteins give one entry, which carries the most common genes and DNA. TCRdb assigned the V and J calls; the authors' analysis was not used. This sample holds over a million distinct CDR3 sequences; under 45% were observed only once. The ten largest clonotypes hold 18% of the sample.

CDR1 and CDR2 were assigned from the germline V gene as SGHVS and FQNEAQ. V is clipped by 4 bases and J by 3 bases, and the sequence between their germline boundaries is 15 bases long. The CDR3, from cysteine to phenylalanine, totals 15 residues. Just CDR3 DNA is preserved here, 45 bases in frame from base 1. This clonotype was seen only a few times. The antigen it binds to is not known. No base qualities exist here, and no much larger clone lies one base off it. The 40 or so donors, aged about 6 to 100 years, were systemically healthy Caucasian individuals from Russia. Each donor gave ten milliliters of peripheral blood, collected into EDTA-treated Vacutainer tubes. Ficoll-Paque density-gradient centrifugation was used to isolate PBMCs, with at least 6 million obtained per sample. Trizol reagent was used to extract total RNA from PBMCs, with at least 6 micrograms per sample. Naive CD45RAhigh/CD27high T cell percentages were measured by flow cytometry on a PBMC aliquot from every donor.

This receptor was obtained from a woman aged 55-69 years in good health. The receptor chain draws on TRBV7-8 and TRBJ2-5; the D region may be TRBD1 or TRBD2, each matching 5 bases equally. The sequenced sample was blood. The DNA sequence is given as TGTGCCAGCAGCTCGAGGGGTTATAGAGAAGAGACCCAGTACTTC. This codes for CASSSRGYREETQYF.